This TCR beta chain was found in a study of beta chain features in type 1 diabetes. A note on this clone: Its antigen is undetermined. One junction end does not reproduce the germline sequence, and a read error may be involved.

General study findings and limits: Among patients with Type 1 diabetes, TCRB CDR3s were moderately but significantly shorter in every one of the four CD4+ subsets. Lower insertion and higher deletion counts appeared at VDJ junctions in type 1 diabetes patients. Compared to healthy donors, patients appeared to have naive, central memory and Treg TCRB repertoires that were more alike.

CDR1 and CDR2 (germline): SGHRS, YFSETQ. This CDR3 contains 14 residues. CD45RO/CCR7/CD25/CD127/CD95/CD27 staining was used to isolate CD4+ naive, central memory, regulatory and stem cell-like memory cells by sorting. Every isolated RNA sample was fully reverse transcribed, so sequencing captured expressed TCRB transcripts. TCRdb's copy holds only in-frame clones and misses some; the assay was immunoSEQ multiplex PCR. The sample has 240,000 or so clones, approximately 15% seen once. The chain recombines TRBV5-1 with TRBJ1-1, with 7 nucleotides matching TRBD1. The source material was naive CD4+ T cells from blood. The origin of this receptor is a man under 40 with type 1 diabetes. Here the CDR3 DNA reads TGCGCCAGCAGCAACGGGACAGCAACACTGAATAGAGTCTTT. It specifies CASSNGTATLNRVF.